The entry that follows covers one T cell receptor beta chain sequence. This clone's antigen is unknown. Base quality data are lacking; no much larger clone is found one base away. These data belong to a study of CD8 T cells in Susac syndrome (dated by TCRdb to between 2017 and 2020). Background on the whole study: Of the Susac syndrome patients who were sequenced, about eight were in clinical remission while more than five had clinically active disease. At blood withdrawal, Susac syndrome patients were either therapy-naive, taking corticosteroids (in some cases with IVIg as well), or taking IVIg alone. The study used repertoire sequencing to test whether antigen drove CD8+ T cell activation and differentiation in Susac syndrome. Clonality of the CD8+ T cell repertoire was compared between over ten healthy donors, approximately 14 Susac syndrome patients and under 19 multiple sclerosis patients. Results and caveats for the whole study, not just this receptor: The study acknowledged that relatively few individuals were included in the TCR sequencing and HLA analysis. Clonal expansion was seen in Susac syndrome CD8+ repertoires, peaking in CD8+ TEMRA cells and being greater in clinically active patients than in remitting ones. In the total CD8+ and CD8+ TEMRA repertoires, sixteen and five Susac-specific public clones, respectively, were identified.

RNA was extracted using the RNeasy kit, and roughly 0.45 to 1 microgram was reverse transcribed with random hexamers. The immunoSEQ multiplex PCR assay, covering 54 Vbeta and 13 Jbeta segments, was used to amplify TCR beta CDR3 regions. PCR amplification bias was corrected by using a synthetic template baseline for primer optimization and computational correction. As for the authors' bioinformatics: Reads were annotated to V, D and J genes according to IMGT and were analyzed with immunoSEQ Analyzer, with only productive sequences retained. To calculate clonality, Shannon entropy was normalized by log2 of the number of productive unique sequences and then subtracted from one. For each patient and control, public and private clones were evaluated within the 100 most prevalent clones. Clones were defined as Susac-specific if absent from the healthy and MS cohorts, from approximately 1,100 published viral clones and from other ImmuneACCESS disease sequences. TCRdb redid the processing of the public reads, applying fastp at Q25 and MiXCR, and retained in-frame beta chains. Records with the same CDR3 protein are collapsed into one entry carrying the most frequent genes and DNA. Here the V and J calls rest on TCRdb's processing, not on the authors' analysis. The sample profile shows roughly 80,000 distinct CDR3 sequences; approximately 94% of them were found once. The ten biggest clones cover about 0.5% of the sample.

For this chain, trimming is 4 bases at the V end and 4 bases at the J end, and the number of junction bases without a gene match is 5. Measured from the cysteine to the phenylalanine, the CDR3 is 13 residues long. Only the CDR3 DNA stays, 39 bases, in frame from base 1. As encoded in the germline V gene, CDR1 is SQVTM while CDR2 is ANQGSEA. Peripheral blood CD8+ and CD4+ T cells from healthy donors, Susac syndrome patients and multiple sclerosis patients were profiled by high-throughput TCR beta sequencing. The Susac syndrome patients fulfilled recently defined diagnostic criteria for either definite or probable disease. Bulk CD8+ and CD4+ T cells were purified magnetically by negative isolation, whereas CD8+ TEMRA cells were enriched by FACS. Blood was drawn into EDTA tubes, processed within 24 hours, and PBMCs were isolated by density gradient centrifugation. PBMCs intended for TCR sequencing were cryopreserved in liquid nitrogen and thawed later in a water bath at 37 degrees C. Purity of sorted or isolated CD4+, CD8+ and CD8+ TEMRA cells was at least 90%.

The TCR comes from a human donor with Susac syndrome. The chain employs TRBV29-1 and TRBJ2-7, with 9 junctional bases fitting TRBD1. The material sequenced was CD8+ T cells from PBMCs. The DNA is TGCAGCGTTGGGGACAGGGCGGGTTACGAGCAGTACTTC. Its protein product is CSVGDRAGYEQYF.